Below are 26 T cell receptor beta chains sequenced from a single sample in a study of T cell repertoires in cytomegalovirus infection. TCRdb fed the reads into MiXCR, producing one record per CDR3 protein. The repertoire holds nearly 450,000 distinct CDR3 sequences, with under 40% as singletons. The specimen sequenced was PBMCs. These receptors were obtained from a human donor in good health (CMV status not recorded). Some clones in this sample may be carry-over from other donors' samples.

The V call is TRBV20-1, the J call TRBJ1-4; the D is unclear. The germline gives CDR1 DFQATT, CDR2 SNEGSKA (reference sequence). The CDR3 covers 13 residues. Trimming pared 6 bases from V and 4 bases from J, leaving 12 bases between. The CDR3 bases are TGCAGTGCCAACCTTGAGAGTAATGAAAAACTGTTTTTT. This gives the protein CSANLESNEKLFF.

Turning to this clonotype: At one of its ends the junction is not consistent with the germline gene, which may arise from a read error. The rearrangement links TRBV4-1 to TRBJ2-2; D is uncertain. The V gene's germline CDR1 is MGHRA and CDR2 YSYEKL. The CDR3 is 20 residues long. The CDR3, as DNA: TGTGCCAGCAGCCTCGAAGCAAGTACGCGTTTCCCCACGAACACCGGGGAGCTGTTTTTT. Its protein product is CASSLEASTRFPTNTGELFF.

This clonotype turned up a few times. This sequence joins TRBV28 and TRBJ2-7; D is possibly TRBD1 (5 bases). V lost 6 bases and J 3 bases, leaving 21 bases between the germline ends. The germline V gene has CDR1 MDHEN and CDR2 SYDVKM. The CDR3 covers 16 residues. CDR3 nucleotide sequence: TGTGCCAGCAGCCCCTGGGGCAGTATGGTAAACTACGAGCAGTACTTC. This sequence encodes CASSPWGSMVNYEQYF.

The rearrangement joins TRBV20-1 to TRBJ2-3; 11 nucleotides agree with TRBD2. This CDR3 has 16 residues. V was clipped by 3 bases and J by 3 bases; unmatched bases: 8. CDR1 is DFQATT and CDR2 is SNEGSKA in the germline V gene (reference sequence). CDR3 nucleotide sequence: TGCAGTGCTAGGGGTAGCGGGGGGGCGGGAACAGATACGCAGTATTTT. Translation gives CSARGSGGAGTDTQYF.

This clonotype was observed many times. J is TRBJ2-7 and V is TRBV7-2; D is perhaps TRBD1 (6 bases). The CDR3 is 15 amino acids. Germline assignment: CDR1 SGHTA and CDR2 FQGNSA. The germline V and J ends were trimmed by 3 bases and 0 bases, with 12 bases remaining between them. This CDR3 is CASSFSGESSYEQYF. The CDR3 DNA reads TGTGCCAGCAGCTTTTCAGGGGAAAGCTCCTACGAGCAGTACTTC. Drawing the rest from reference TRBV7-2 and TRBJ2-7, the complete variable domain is GAGVSQSPSNKVTEKGKDVELRCDPISGHTALYWYRQSLGQGLEFLIYFQGNSAPDKSGLPSDRFSAERTGGSVSTLTIQRTQQEDSAVYLCASSFSGESSYEQYFGPGTRLTVT.

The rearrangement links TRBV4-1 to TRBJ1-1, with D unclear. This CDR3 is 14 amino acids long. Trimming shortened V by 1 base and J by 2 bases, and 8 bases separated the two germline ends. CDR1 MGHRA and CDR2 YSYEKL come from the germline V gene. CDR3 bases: TGCGCCAGCAGCCAAGTATGGGGTAACACTGAAGCTTTCTTT. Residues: CASSQVWGNTEAFF.

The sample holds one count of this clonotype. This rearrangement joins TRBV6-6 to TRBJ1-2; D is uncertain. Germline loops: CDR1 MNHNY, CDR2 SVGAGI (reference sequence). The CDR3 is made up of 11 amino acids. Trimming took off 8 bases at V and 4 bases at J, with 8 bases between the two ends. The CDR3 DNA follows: TGTGCCAGCTGGGAGGTCTATGGCTACACCTTC. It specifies CASWEVYGYTF.

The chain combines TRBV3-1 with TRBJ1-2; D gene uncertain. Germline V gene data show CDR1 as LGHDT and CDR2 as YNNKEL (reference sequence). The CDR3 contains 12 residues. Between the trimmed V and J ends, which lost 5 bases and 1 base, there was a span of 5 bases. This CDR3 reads CASSSNNYGYTF. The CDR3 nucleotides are TGTGCCAGCAGCTCCAATAACTATGGCTACACCTTC.

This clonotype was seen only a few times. The CDR3 sequence: CASSPGVPDRTNGELFF. CDR3 bases: TGTGCCAGCAGCCCGGGGGTCCCAGACCGGACGAACGGGGAGCTGTTTTTT. The chain couples TRBV5-5 to TRBJ2-2; a possible D gene is TRBD2 (6 bases). This CDR3 has 17 amino acids. CDR1 is SGHKS and CDR2 is YYEKEE in the germline V gene (reference sequence). V lost 4 bases, J lost 7 bases, and 23 bases lay in between.

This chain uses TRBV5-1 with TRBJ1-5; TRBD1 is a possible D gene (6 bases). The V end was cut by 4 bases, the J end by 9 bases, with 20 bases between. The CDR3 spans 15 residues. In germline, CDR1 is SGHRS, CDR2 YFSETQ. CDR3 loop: CASSPLGGEDRPQHF. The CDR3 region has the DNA TGCGCCAGCAGCCCCTTGGGGGGCGAAGATCGGCCCCAGCATTTT.

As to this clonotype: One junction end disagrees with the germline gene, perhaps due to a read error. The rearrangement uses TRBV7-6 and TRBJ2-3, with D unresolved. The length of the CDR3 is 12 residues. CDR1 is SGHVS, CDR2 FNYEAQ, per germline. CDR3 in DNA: TGTACCAGCAGCCACTCCACAGATACGCAGTATTTT. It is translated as CTSSHSTDTQYF.

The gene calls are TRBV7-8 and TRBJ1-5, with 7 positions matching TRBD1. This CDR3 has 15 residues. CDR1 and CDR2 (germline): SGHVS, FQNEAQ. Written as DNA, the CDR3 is TGTGCTAGGAGGCCGACAGGGCTTAGCAATCAGCCCCAGCATTTT. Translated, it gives CARRPTGLSNQPQHF.

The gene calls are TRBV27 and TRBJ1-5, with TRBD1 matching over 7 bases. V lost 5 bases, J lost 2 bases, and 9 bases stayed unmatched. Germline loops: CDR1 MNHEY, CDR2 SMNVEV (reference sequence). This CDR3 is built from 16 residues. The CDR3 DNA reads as TGTGCCAGCAGTAGCTGGACAGGTACTGGCAATCAGCCCCAGCATTTT. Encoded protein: CASSSWTGTGNQPQHF.

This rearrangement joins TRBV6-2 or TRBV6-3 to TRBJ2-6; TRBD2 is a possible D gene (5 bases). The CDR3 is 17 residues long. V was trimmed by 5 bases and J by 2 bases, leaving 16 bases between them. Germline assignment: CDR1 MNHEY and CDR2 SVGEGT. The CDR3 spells CASSPPQEAAGANVLTF. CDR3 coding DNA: TGTGCCAGCAGTCCACCCCAGGAGGCAGCTGGGGCCAACGTCCTGACTTTC.

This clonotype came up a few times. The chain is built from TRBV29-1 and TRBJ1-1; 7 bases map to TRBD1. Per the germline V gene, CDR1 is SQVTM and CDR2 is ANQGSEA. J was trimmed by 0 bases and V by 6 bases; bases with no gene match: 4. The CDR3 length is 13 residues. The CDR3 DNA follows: TGCAGCGTCGTGACAGGGCTGAACACTGAAGCTTTCTTT. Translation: CSVVTGLNTEAFF. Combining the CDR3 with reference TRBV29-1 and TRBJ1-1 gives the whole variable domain SAVISQKPSRDICQRGTSLTIQCQVDSQVTMMFWYRQQPGQSLTLIATANQGSEATYESGFVIDKFPISRPNLTFSTLTVSNMSPEDSSIYLCSVVTGLNTEAFFGQGTRLTVV.

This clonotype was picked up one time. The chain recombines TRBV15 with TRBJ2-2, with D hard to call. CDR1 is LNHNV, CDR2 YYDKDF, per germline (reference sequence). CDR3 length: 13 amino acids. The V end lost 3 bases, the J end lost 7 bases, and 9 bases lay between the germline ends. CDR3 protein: CATSRARSGELFF. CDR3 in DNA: TGTGCCACCAGCAGGGCACGGAGCGGGGAGCTGTTTTTT.

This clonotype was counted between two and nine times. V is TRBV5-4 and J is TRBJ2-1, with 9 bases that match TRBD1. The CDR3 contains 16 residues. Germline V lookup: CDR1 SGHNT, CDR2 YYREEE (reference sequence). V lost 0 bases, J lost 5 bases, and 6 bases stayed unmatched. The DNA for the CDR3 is TGTGCCAGCAGCTTGGGAGACAGGGGGTGGAACAATGAGCAGTTCTTC. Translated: CASSLGDRGWNNEQFF.

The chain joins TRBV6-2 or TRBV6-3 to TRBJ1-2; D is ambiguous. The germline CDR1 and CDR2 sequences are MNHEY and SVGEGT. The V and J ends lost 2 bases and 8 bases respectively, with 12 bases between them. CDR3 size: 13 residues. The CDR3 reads CASSYVEVGGYTF. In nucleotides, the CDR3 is TGTGCCAGCAGTTACGTCGAGGTTGGCGGCTACACCTTC.

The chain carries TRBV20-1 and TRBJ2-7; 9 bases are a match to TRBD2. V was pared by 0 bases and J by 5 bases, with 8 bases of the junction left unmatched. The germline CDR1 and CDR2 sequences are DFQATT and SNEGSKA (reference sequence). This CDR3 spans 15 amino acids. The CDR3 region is CSARDLAGVSHEQYF. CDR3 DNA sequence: TGCAGTGCTAGAGATTTAGCGGGGGTTTCCCACGAGCAGTACTTC.

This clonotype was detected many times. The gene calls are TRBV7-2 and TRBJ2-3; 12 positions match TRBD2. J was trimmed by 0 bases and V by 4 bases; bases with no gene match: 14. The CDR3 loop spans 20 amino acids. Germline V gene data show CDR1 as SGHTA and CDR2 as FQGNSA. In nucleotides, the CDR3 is TGTGCCAGCAGCTCGCCCCTACTAGCGGGGGGCCTATCTAGCACAGATACGCAGTATTTT. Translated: CASSSPLLAGGLSSTDTQYF.

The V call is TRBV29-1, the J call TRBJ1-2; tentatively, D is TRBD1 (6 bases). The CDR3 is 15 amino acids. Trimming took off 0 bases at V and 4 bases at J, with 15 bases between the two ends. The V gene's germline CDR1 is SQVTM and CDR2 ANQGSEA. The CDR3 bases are TGCAGCGTTGAAGATGGTCAGGGGATGCTCTATGGCTACACCTTC. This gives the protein CSVEDGQGMLYGYTF.

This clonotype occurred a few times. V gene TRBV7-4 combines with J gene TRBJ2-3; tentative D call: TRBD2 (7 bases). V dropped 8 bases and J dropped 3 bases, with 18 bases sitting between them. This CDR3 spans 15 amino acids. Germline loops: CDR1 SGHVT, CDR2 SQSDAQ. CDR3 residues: CASFGRGGDTDTQYF. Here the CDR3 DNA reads TGTGCCAGCTTCGGAAGGGGGGGGGATACAGATACGCAGTATTTT. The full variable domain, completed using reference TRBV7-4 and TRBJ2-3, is GAGVSQSPRYKVAKRGRDVALRCDSISGHVTLYWYRQTLGQGSEVLTYSQSDAQRDKSGRPSGRFSAERPERSVSTLKIQRTEQGDSAVYLCASFGRGGDTDTQYFGPGTRLTVL.

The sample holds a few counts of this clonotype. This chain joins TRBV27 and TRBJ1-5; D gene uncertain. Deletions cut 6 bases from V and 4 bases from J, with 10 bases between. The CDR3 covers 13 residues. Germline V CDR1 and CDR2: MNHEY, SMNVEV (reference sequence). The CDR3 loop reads CASSQRDNQPQHF. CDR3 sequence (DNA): TGTGCCAGCAGCCAAAGGGATAATCAGCCCCAGCATTTT.

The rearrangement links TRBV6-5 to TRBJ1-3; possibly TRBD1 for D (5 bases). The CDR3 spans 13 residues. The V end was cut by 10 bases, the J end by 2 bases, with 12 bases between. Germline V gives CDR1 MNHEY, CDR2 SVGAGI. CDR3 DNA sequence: TGTGCCACCCACGAGGGACCTGGAAACACCATATATTTT. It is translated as CATHEGPGNTIYF.

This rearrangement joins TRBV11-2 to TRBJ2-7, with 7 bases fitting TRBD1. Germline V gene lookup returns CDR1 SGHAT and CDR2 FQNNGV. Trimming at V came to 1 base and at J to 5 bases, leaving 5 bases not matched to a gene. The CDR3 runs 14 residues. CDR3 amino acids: CASSLVTGSDEQYF. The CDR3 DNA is TGTGCCAGCAGCTTAGTGACAGGGAGCGACGAGCAGTACTTC.

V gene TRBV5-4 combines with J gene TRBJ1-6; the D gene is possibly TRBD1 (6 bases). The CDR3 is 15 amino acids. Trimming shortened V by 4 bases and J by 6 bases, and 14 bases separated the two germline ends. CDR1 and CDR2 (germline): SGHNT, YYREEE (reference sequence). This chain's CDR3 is CASSLPGQSNSPLHF. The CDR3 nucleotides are TGTGCCAGCAGCCTTCCGGGACAAAGTAATTCACCCCTCCACTTT.